Listed below are T cell receptor beta chains from one sample, sequenced in a study of cytotoxic CD8 clonotypes in ibrutinib-treated CLL. Repertoires were generated with immunoSEQ multiplex PCR, while TCRdb's copy carries only in-frame clones and drops some. The sample carries around 53,000 clones, roughly 49% recorded once. Sequencing was performed on PBMCs, taken at disease progression, from a patient treated with ibrutinib. The receptors shown here come from a human donor with chronic lymphocytic leukemia. Each CDR3 is given with its conserved first and last residue. Fields, in order: J gene, D gene, V gene, clone size, CDR3 protein, CDR3 DNA. The D gene is left open where the match is weak. Clone size, where shown, is once, few, many, or a class for clones that have expanded.

TRBJ2-1 | . | TRBV11-2 | . | CASSLGNQFDEQFF | TGTGCCAGCAGCTTAGGAAACCAGTTTGATGAGCAGTTCTTC
TRBJ1-5 | . | TRBV7-2 | . | CASSLGTGQPQHF | TGTGCCAGCAGCTTAGGGACGGGTCAGCCCCAGCATTTT
TRBJ2-7 | . | TRBV11-3 | few | CASSPRVGGLSYEQYF | TGTGCCAGCAGCCCCCGGGTTGGCGGCCTCTCCTACGAGCAGTACTTC
TRBJ1-5 | TRBD1 | TRBV4-1 | . | CASSPGQGAHQPQHF | TGCGCCAGCAGCCCGGGGCAGGGGGCTCATCAGCCCCAGCATTTT
TRBJ2-5 | TRBD1 | TRBV7-2 | . | CASSLIGTGGQETQYF | TGTGCCAGCAGCTTAATCGGGACAGGGGGCCAAGAGACCCAGTACTTC
TRBJ2-7 | . | TRBV28 | . | CASSFGGFPYEQYF | TGTGCCAGCAGTTTCGGGGGTTTCCCCTACGAGCAGTACTTC
TRBJ2-7 | TRBD1 | TRBV7-2 | . | CASSLLITGTGFPYEQYF | TGTGCCAGCAGCTTACTGATCACCGGGACAGGGTTCCCCTACGAGCAGTACTTC
TRBJ2-1 | TRBD2 | TRBV30 | . | CAWRVAGGSEQFF | TGTGCCTGGAGGGTAGCGGGAGGCAGTGAGCAGTTCTTC
TRBJ2-7 | . | TRBV9 | . | CASSNRRTDKLYEQYF | TGTGCCAGCAGCAACAGAAGGACTGATAAGTTGTACGAGCAGTACTTC
TRBJ1-1 | TRBD1 | TRBV11-3 | . | CASSAEGGFTEAFF | TGTGCCAGCAGCGCGGAAGGGGGCTTCACTGAAGCTTTCTTT
TRBJ2-7 | . | TRBV19 | . | CASSIASGTVFSYEQYF | TGTGCCAGTAGTATAGCCAGCGGGACAGTATTTTCCTACGAGCAGTACTTC
TRBJ2-3 | TRBD2 | TRBV9 | . | CASSASGGAVYTQYF | TGTGCCAGCAGCGCGAGCGGGGGGGCCGTGTATACGCAGTATTTT
TRBJ2-4 | TRBD2 | TRBV5-8 | . | CASSPGLAGTGNIQYF | TGTGCCAGCAGCCCGGGACTAGCGGGAACAGGAAACATTCAGTACTTC
TRBJ1-1 | . | TRBV9 | . | CASSARVGNTEAFF | TGTGCCAGCAGCGCCAGGGTTGGGAACACTGAAGCTTTCTTT
TRBJ2-7 | . | TRBV29-1 | . | CSVAPGAHSDTYEQYF | TGCAGCGTTGCCCCCGGGGCCCACAGCGATACCTACGAGCAGTACTTC
TRBJ2-3 | TRBD2 | TRBV7-9 | . | CASSLALAGPTDTQYF | TGTGCCAGCAGCTTAGCCTTAGCGGGACCCACAGATACGCAGTATTTT
TRBJ1-4 | TRBD1 | TRBV30 | . | CAWRKTGTGHNEKLFF | TGTGCCTGGAGAAAAACCGGGACAGGGCATAATGAAAAACTGTTTTTT
TRBJ1-2 | . | TRBV2 | . | CASGQGPYGYTF | TGTGCCAGCGGTCAGGGTCCCTATGGCTACACCTTC
TRBJ2-1 | . | TRBV30 | . | CAWSISGPAYNEQFF | TGTGCCTGGAGTATTAGCGGCCCGGCCTACAATGAGCAGTTCTTC
TRBJ2-1 | . | TRBV7-2 | . | CASSPRPGYNEQFF | TGTGCCAGCAGCCCTCGTCCGGGCTACAATGAGCAGTTCTTC
TRBJ1-4 | . | TRBV30 | . | CAWSPGGQGNEKLFF | TGTGCCTGGAGTCCCGGGGGGCAGGGGAATGAAAAACTGTTTTTT
TRBJ2-1 | . | TRBV6-5 | few | CASSSTPYNEQFF | TGTGCCAGCAGCTCTACTCCATACAATGAGCAGTTCTTC
TRBJ2-6 | . | TRBV5-1 | few | CASSLVGTSGANVLTF | TGCGCCAGCAGCTTGGTCGGCACCTCTGGGGCCAACGTCCTGACTTTC
TRBJ1-5 | . | TRBV5-5 | . | CASSLWGSNQPQHF | TGTGCCAGCAGCTTGTGGGGCTCCAATCAGCCCCAGCATTTT
TRBJ2-3 | . | TRBV10-2 | . | CASNSGPTDTQYF | TGCGCCAGCAACAGCGGACCCACAGATACGCAGTATTTT
TRBJ2-7 | . | TRBV6-1 | . | CASEQLGDEQYF | TGTGCCAGCGAGCAGTTGGGGGACGAGCAGTACTTC
TRBJ1-5 | . | TRBV4-2 | few | CASSPEGYGNQPQHF | TGTGCCAGCAGCCCGGAGGGTTATGGCAATCAGCCCCAGCATTTT
TRBJ2-1 | TRBD2 | TRBV14 | . | CASSQASGRRNEQFF | TGTGCCAGCAGCCAAGCTAGCGGGAGGCGCAATGAGCAGTTCTTC